The sequence of this TCR beta chain was determined in a study of blood T cell repertoires in COVID-19 (dated by TCRdb to between 2020 and 2021). General notes on the study: Collaborator samples came from the United States, Italy and Spain and covered acute and convalescent phases of COVID-19. The prospective study material was composed of cDNA or gDNA derived from T cells, B-cell-depleted T cells, or PBMCs. Deeply sampled blood TCRbeta repertoires from subjects exposed to, actively infected with, or recovered from COVID-19 were included in the dataset. The repertoires were made available in a free public database intended to serve as a resource for research on the immune response to SARS-CoV-2. The samples were drawn from the first 160 participants of the ongoing ImmuneRACE study and from more than 1,000 subjects provided by 6 global collaborators. The sample metadata nearly always contained a de-identified subject ID, COVID-19 status, age in years and sex. Where HLA class I and class II types were available, the types were taken from metadata supplied by the sample provider, not from assay-based typing. The research as a whole found: The amount of clinical and demographic metadata varied by source and participant and was provided uncurated.

In Seattle, one collaborating source enrolled patients while the infection was active and tracked those patients longitudinally over the course of disease. Each collaborating institution followed its own protocols to collect whole blood in K2EDTA tubes. For TCRbeta analysis, collaborators shipped samples as frozen whole blood, isolated PBMCs, or DNA extracted from either of those sample types. As concerns this clone: Its antigen is currently not known. Qualities for individual bases were not recorded, and no much larger clone is one base off.

TCRbeta CDR3 regions were amplified from genomic DNA using the immunoSEQ Assay, a bias-controlled multiplex PCR. The study's processing was this. Within the assay, amplification of reference gene primers was used to estimate how many nucleated cells each sample contained. To quantify the absolute abundance of each unique TCRbeta CDR3 rearrangement, sequence reads were collapsed and filtered. For each sample, productive Simpson clonality was calculated by taking the square root of Simpson's diversity index across productive rearrangements. Drawn from immuneACCESS, this table holds only the in-frame rearrangements with V and J called that TCRdb kept. Clones are partly lost; checked studies trace under half to an unresolved V gene and leave the rest unexplained. V and J calls plus clone size are reproduced from that table; the DNA served to infer D and trimming. The sample contains 200,000 to 300,000 clones, 80% to 90% of them found a single time. Approximately 7.5% of the sample is held by the ten biggest clonotypes.

CDR1 and CDR2 are drawn from the germline V gene: SNHLY, FYNNEI. Trimming costs V 4 bases and J 6 bases, and their ends lie 10 bases apart. The CDR3 runs 12 residues from the cysteine to the phenylalanine. Only CDR3 DNA remains: 36 bases, in frame from the first base. Source material: peripheral blood. This TCR was recovered from an elderly woman with COVID-19, enrolled during active disease. The sequence joins TRBV2 to TRBJ2-7; there is no confident call for the D gene. DNA sequence: TGTGCCAGCAGTGGTCTAGGTCCCGAGCAGTACTTC. The encoded protein is CASSGLGPEQYF.